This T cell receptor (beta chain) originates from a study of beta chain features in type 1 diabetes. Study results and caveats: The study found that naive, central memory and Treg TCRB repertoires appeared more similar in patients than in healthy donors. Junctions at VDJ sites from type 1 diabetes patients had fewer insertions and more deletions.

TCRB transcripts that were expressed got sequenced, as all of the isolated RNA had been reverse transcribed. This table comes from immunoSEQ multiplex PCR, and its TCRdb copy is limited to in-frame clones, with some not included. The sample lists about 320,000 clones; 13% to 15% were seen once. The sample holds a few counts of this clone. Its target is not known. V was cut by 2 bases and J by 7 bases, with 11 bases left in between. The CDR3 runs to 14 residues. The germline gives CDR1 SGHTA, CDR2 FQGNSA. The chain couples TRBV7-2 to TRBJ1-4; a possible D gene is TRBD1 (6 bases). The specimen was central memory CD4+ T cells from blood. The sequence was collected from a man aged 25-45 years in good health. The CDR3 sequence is CASSLSGAFEKLFF. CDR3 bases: TGTGCCAGCAGCTTATCAGGGGCTTTTGAAAAACTGTTTTTT.